The entry below describes one T cell receptor beta chain. Its specific antigen is unknown. It has no much larger one-base neighbor in the sample; base qualities were not kept. The CDR3 starts with the cysteine, ends with the phenylalanine, and has 14 residues. The DNA shown is the 42-base CDR3, in frame from base 1. CDR1 is given as LNHDA and CDR2 as SQIVND, both from the germline V gene (reference sequence). V lost 3 bases and J lost 0 bases; the stretch between them is 5 bases long. In the prospective study, participants were about 18 to 90 years old, resided in about 25 geographic areas of the United States, and were enrolled through a virtual design. In the prospective study, participants were assigned to cohorts based on the clinical history participants reported in a screening survey and a study questionnaire. For ImmuneRACE Cohort 3, a participant was defined as recovered based on two consecutive negative NP/OP PCR tests, clearance by a healthcare professional, or resolution of symptoms. Mobile phlebotomists in the prospective study collected whole blood, serum and a nasopharyngeal or oropharyngeal swab from every participant. Over a roughly two-month period, participants in the prospective study had the option of providing additional blood draws and questionnaires. Before DNA extraction, blood samples from the prospective study were shipped at room temperature or frozen.

This specimen comes from a study of blood T cell repertoires in COVID-19 (dated by TCRdb to 2020 to 2021). Study-wide context: Samples from collaborators originated in the United States, Italy and Spain and spanned both the acute and convalescent phases of COVID-19. The material from the prospective study consisted of cDNA or gDNA derived from T cells, B-cell-depleted T cells, or PBMCs. Subjects who had been exposed to COVID-19, were actively infected with it, or had recovered from it provided the deeply sampled blood TCRbeta repertoires that made up the dataset. The repertoires were released in a freely available public database meant as a resource for research on the immune response to SARS-CoV-2. Samples came from the ongoing ImmuneRACE study (first 160 participants) plus 1,254 subjects from 6 global collaborators. Nearly every sample came with metadata listing a de-identified subject ID, COVID-19 status, age in years and sex. Where available, HLA class I and class II types were obtained from metadata supplied by the sample provider rather than from assay-based typing. General conclusions and limits of the study: The quantity of clinical and demographic metadata differed by source and by participant and was supplied without curation.

The immunoSEQ Assay, a bias-controlled multiplex PCR, was used to amplify TCRbeta CDR3 regions from genomic DNA. The authors' pipeline ran thus. The number of nucleated cells in each sample was estimated by amplification of reference gene primers within the assay. To quantify the absolute abundance of each unique TCRbeta CDR3 rearrangement, sequence reads were collapsed and filtered. For each sample, productive Simpson clonality was calculated as the square root of Simpson's diversity index over productive rearrangements. TCRdb carries this immuneACCESS record with in-frame sequences only. Its versions omit some clonotypes, under half of them owing to an unresolved V gene in the studies checked, with the rest unexplained. V and J calls and clone size come straight from that table; D and trimming were deduced from the DNA. This sample holds about 380,000 clones; roughly 86% were observed only once. Clones ranked in the top ten supply around 1.3% of the sample.

The sequence was obtained from a man aged 25 to 45 who had recovered from COVID-19. The chain was built from TRBV19 and TRBJ1-4; the D gene is unclear. Sequenced input: PBMCs or T cells enriched from blood (not recorded which). The CDR3 sequence is CASSMYTTNEKLFF. The bases read TGTGCCAGTAGTATGTATACAACTAATGAAAAACTGTTTTTT.